These 24 T cell receptor beta chains were all obtained from the same sample, sequenced in a study of T cells in Graves' hyperthyroidism and ophthalmopathy. Authors of the study amplified TCR beta CDR3 regions from RNA transcripts. With the HTBI primer set, the TCR CDR3 went through a first round of RT-PCR. TCRdb re-derived calls from the multiplex PCR reads in MiXCR, one entry per CDR3 protein. The table records roughly 61,000 distinct CDR3 sequences, about 50% of them present only once. Sequenced sample: blood. These receptors all stem from a woman aged 55-70 years with Graves' ophthalmopathy.

The rearrangement joins TRBV7-9 to TRBJ1-4, with 7 bases matching TRBD1. The ends lost 4 bases at V and 1 base at J; junction bases unmatched: 6. The CDR3 has 16 residues. The V gene's germline CDR1 is SEHNR and CDR2 FQNEAQ (reference sequence). CDR3 sequence reads: CASSSTGRGTNEKLFF. DNA of the CDR3: TGTGCCAGCAGCTCGACAGGGAGGGGAACTAATGAAAAACTGTTTTTT.

This clonotype was seen repeatedly, ten times or more. The chain carries TRBV4-2 and TRBJ2-7, with 7 bases lining up with TRBD2. Germline V lookup: CDR1 LGHNA, CDR2 YNFKEQ. Losses at the gene ends were 2 bases for V and 0 bases for J; bases not matched to a gene: 4. The CDR3 is 15 amino acids. This chain's CDR3 is CASSQTSASSYEQYF. The CDR3 DNA sequence: TGTGCCAGCAGCCAAACTAGCGCGAGCTCCTACGAGCAGTACTTC.

The chain has TRBV7-4 and TRBJ2-1; no clear D. The CDR3 is 14 residues long. V gave up 6 bases and J gave up 8 bases, with 17 bases separating them. Germline V lookup: CDR1 SGHVT, CDR2 SQSDAQ. The CDR3 DNA follows: TGTGCCAGCAGTTCTCGGCCACTGGGCGATGAGCAGTTCTTC. Encoded protein: CASSSRPLGDEQFF.

The chain employs TRBV7-8 and TRBJ1-1, with TRBD1 as a possible D gene (6 bases). Trimming pared 7 bases from V and 10 bases from J, leaving 10 bases between. CDR3 size: 10 residues. Germline V CDR1 and CDR2: SGHVS, FQNEAQ. The CDR3 sequence is CASNRDGAFF. The CDR3 nucleotides read TGTGCCAGCAACAGGGACGGAGCTTTCTTT.

Many counts were recorded for this clonotype. The rearrangement joins TRBV11-3 to TRBJ2-3; TRBD2 matches 7 bases. V lost 5 bases to trimming and J lost 2 bases; unmatched junction nucleotides: 4. This CDR3 has 14 amino acids. Germline lookup yields CDR1 SGHNT and CDR2 YENEEA. Here the CDR3 DNA reads TGTGCCAGCAGCCGGGGAGGGAACACAGATACGCAGTATTTT. It encodes CASSRGGNTDTQYF.

With respect to this clonotype: The germline gene is not matched at one end of the junction; a read error may be the cause. V is TRBV5-5 and J is TRBJ1-3; D uncertain. The CDR3 runs to 12 residues. Germline CDR1 SGHKS, CDR2 YYEKEE (reference sequence). The CDR3 bases are TGCGTCAGCAGCTTGGAAGCGGGCACCATATATTTT. This translates into CVSSLEAGTIYF.

Note on this clonotype: A junction end diverges from the germline sequence, so it may reflect a read error. The chain joins TRBV5-1 to TRBJ1-3; D is unresolved. The CDR3 covers 15 residues. Germline CDR1 reads SGHRS; CDR2 reads YFSETQ. This CDR3 reads CASSLEGSSGNTMYF. In DNA form, the CDR3 reads TGCGCCAGCAGCTTGGAAGGCAGTTCTGGAAACACCATGTATTTT.

Concerning this clonotype itself: One base away lies a much larger clone, so this may be a sequencing read error. Here the CDR3 omits its conserved ending phenylalanine or tryptophan, so a read error is the likely source. The chain employs TRBV18 and TRBJ2-1; TRBD1 matches 7 bases. The V segment lost 0 bases and the J segment 10 bases; nucleotides outside the gene matches: 3. This CDR3 spans 13 amino acids. Germline loops: CDR1 KGHSH, CDR2 LQKENI. CDR3 protein: CASSPPDREEQFS. The CDR3 DNA follows: TGTGCCAGCTCACCACCCGACAGGGAGGAGCAGTTCTCC.

The V gene is TRBV2, the J gene TRBJ2-5; TRBD2 might be the D (5 bases). V shed 7 bases and J shed 4 bases, with 13 bases lying between them. This CDR3 has 13 amino acids. Germline assignment: CDR1 SNHLY and CDR2 FYNNEI. The CDR3, as DNA: TGTGCCAGCAACCAACTAGTTGGAGAGACCCAGTACTTC. Amino acids: CASNQLVGETQYF.

To note about this clonotype: The conserved closing phenylalanine or tryptophan is absent in this CDR3, likely reflecting a read error. The chain combines TRBV18 with TRBJ2-3; 7 bases align to TRBD2. Germline V gives CDR1 KGHSH, CDR2 LQKENI. Losses at the gene ends were 4 bases for V and 2 bases for J; bases not matched to a gene: 6. There are 15 residues in the CDR3. The CDR3 DNA reads TGTGCCAGCTCACGGCCCGGGGGGATCACAGATACGCAGTATTCT. This codes for CASSRPGGITDTQYS.

This clonotype has a count of ten or more. The chain employs TRBV28 and TRBJ1-2; 10 nucleotides line up with TRBD1. Trimming cost V 7 bases and J 8 bases; bases outside gene matches: 4. The CDR3 has 12 residues. Germline values: CDR1 MDHEN, CDR2 SYDVKM. CDR3 nucleotides: TGTGCCAGCATCTCGGGACAGGGGGGCTACACCTTC. It is translated as CASISGQGGYTF.

The chain carries TRBV29-1 and TRBJ2-2, with D perhaps TRBD1 (6 bases). The ends were cut back, 2 bases at V and 7 bases at J, with 14 bases in the middle. The CDR3 loop spans 14 amino acids. CDR1 and CDR2 (germline): SQVTM, ANQGSEA. The CDR3 sequence: CSVEIVAGVGELFF. In nucleotides, the CDR3 is TGCAGCGTTGAAATAGTTGCAGGGGTCGGGGAGCTGTTTTTT.

The chain uses TRBV9 and TRBJ2-7, with D perhaps TRBD1 (5 bases). This CDR3 is 15 amino acids long. The V and J ends lost 5 bases and 3 bases respectively, with 18 bases between them. Germline lookup yields CDR1 SGDLS and CDR2 YYNGEE. CDR3 amino acids: CASSSDSSRGYEQYF. For the CDR3, the DNA is TGTGCCAGCAGTTCCGACAGTTCGCGTGGCTACGAGCAGTACTTC.

The chain combines TRBV12-3 or TRBV12-4 with TRBJ1-2; 7 bases match TRBD1. This CDR3 is 15 amino acids long. Losses at the gene ends were 6 bases for V and 4 bases for J; bases not matched to a gene: 11. This CDR3 reads CASSRRQGAIYGYTF. In nucleotides, the CDR3 is TGTGCCAGCAGCCGCAGACAGGGAGCTATCTATGGCTACACCTTC.

The chain links TRBV5-5 to TRBJ2-2; D is ambiguous. Trimming took 1 base from V and 7 from J, leaving 11 bases between them. Germline V lookup: CDR1 SGHKS, CDR2 YYEKEE (reference sequence). CDR3 length equals 14 residues. DNA of the CDR3: TGTGCCAGCAGCTTGCTGTCAAGCATCGGGGAGCTGTTTTTT. It encodes CASSLLSSIGELFF.

This chain joins TRBV4-1 and TRBJ1-6; D is perhaps TRBD1 (6 bases). Per the germline V gene, CDR1 is MGHRA and CDR2 is YSYEKL. Trimming removed 4 bases from V and 6 bases from J, with 10 bases in between. The length of the CDR3 is 14 residues. DNA of the CDR3: TGCGCCAGCAGCCTGTCCAGGGGTAATTCACCCCTCCACTTT. Its protein is CASSLSRGNSPLHF.

The V call is TRBV19, the J call TRBJ2-3; tentative D call: TRBD1 (5 bases). CDR1 is LNHDA, CDR2 SQIVND, per germline (reference sequence). The V end was cut by 3 bases, the J end by 11 bases, with 21 bases between. The CDR3 spans 15 residues. The CDR3: CASSIRVGSYNEQYF. CDR3 DNA sequence: TGTGCCAGTAGTATCAGGGTGGGGTCCTACAATGAGCAGTATTTT.

This clonotype has at least ten counts. The CDR3 loop reads CASGSWGGETQYF. The CDR3 DNA sequence: TGTGCTAGTGGTTCGTGGGGGGGAGAGACCCAGTACTTC. The chain combines TRBV12-5 with TRBJ2-5, with 7 bases that match TRBD2. V was pared by 4 bases and J by 4 bases, with 3 bases of the junction left unmatched. The CDR3 sequence is 13 residues long. The germline CDR1 and CDR2 sequences are LGHNT and FRNRAP.

This clonotype occurred many times. One end of the junction does not line up with germline, which may come from a read error. V usage is TRBV29-1 and J usage is TRBJ2-3; 10 bases map to TRBD2. This CDR3 region has 17 residues. Germline lookup yields CDR1 SQVTM and CDR2 ANQGSEA. CDR3 loop: CSVPKPASGGRTDTRYF. CDR3 bases: TGCAGCGTTCCCAAACCCGCTAGCGGGGGCCGCACAGATACGCGGTATTTT.

Points on this clonotype: Because it lacks the conserved phenylalanine or tryptophan at the end, this CDR3 is likely a read error. It is unclear where the CDR3 begins or ends on the DNA, so no DNA is shown, and the CDR3 is as TCRdb lists it. This chain uses TRBV4-2 with TRBJ2-2; the tabulated D call, TRBD1, remains unverified against the DNA. CDR1 is LGHNA and CDR2 is YNFKEQ in the germline V gene. The CDR3 spans 17 residues, counting both ends. CDR3 loop: CASSQRPGQGSHRGAVV.

The chain combines TRBV7-2 with TRBJ1-4; 9 bases fit TRBD1. This CDR3 region has 15 residues. V lost 2 bases and J lost 10; bases outside the gene matches: 8. Germline loops: CDR1 SGHTA, CDR2 FQGNSA. The CDR3 nucleotides are TGTGCCAGCAGCTTACTACAGGGGGCTTTTGGAAAACTGTTTTTT. Protein sequence: CASSLLQGAFGKLFF.

The genes are TRBV6-6 and TRBJ1-2; 7 positions agree with TRBD1. Trimming at V came to 2 bases and at J to 13 bases, leaving 7 bases not matched to a gene. The CDR3 is made up of 12 amino acids. Germline V lookup: CDR1 MNHNY, CDR2 SVGAGI (reference sequence). Here the CDR3 DNA reads TGTGCCAGCAGTTACGGGGCAGGGGACAGCACCTTC. It is translated as CASSYGAGDSTF.

This clonotype was found many times. The chain links TRBV5-6 to TRBJ2-3; 8 nucleotides line up with TRBD2. The V and J ends lost 5 bases and 5 bases, in that order; junction bases with no gene match: 10. The CDR3 is 15 residues long. Germline assignment: CDR1 SGHDT and CDR2 YYEEEE. This chain's CDR3 is CASSPWGLGQDTQYF. CDR3 DNA: TGTGCCAGCAGTCCCTGGGGACTAGGGCAAGATACGCAGTATTTT.

This clonotype was counted at least ten times. The rearrangement joins TRBV7-9 to TRBJ2-6, with D uncertain. The length of the CDR3 is 16 residues. Trimming shortened V by 3 bases and J by 0 bases, and 9 bases separated the two germline ends. Germline CDR1 reads SEHNR; CDR2 reads FQNEAQ (reference sequence). The CDR3: CASSFTPSSGANVLTF. The CDR3 DNA reads TGTGCCAGCAGCTTCACTCCGTCCTCTGGGGCCAACGTCCTGACTTTC.